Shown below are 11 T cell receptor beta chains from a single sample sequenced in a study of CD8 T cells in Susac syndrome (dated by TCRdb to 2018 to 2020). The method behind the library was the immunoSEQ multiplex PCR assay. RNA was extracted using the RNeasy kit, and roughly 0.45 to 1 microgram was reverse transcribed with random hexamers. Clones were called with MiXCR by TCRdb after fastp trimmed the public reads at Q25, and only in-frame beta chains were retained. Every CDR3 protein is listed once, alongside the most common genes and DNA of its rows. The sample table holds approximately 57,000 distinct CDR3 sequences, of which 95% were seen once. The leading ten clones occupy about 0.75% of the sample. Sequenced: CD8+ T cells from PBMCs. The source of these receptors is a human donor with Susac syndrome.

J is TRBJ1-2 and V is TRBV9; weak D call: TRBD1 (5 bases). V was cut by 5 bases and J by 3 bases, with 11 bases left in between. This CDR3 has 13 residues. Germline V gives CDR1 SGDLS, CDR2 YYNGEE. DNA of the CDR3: TGTGCCAGCAGTGAATCAGGGTACTATGGCTACACCTTC. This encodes CASSESGYYGYTF.

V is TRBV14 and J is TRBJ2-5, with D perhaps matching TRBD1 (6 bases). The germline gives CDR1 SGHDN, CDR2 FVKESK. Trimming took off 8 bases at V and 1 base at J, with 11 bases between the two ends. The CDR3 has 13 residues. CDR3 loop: CASRKGGQETQYF. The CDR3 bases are TGTGCCAGCCGAAAAGGGGGCCAAGAGACCCAGTACTTC.

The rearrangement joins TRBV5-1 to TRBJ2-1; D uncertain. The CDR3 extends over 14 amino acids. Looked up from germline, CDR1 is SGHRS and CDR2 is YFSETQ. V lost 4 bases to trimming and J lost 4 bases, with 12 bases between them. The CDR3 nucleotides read TGCGCCAGCAGCCCGGACGGAGTATACAATGAGCAGTTCTTC. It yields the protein CASSPDGVYNEQFF.

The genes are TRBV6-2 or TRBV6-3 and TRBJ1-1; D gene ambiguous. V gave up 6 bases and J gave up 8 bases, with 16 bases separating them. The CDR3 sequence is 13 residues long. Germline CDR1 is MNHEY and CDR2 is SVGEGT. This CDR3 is CASSDTFTLEAFF. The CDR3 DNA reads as TGTGCCAGCAGCGACACTTTTACCCTGGAAGCTTTCTTT.

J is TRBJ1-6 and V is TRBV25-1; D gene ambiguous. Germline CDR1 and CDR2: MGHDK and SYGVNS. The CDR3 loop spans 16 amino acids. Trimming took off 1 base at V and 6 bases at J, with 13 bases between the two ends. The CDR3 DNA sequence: TGTGCCAGCAGTGAATCAGTACTCGTCACTAATTCACCCCTCCACTTT. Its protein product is CASSESVLVTNSPLHF.

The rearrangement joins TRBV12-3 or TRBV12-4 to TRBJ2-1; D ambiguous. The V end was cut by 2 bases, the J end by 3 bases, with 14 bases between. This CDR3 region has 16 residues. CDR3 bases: TGTGCCAGCAGTTTAACACTCGATCTTCTCTACAATGAGCAGTTCTTC. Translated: CASSLTLDLLYNEQFF.

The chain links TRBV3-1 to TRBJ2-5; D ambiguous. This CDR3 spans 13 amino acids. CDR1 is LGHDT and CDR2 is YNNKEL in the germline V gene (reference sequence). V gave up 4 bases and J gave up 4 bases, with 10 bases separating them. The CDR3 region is CASSRELRETQYF. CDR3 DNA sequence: TGTGCCAGCAGCCGGGAACTACGAGAGACCCAGTACTTC.

CDR3 nucleotide sequence: TGTGCCAGCAGCTTTGAGACTAGCGGGGACAATGAGCAGTTCTTC. Translating it yields CASSFETSGDNEQFF. V and J are TRBV11-2 and TRBJ2-1, with 11 bases lining up with TRBD2. The CDR3 runs 15 residues. Per germline, CDR1 SGHAT and CDR2 FQNNGV. V shed 3 bases, J shed 5 bases, and the junction held 3 bases outside the gene matches.

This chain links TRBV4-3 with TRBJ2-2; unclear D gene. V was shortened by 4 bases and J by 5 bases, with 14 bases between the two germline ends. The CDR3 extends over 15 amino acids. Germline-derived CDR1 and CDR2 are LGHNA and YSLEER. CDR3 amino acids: CASSLYWGWTGELFF. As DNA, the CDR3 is TGCGCCAGCAGCCTCTATTGGGGTTGGACCGGGGAGCTGTTTTTT.

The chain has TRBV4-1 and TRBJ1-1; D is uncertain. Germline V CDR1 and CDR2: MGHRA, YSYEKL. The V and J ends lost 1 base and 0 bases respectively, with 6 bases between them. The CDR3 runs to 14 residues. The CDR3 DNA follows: TGCGCCAGCAGCCAAGTGTGGGTGAACACTGAAGCTTTCTTT. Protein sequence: CASSQVWVNTEAFF.

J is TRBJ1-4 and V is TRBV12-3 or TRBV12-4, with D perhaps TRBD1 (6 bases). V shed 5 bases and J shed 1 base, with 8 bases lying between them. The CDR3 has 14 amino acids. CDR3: CASSGQRTNEKLFF. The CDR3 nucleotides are TGTGCCAGCAGTGGACAGCGAACTAATGAAAAACTGTTTTTT.